The 9 T cell receptor beta chains in this list originate from one sample, sequenced in a study of blood T cell repertoires in COVID-19. Some clones are missing from TCRdb's copy, which holds only in-frame ones; the method was immunoSEQ multiplex PCR. Among about 490,000 clones, approximately 85% were seen once, and the ten largest hold approximately 2.9%. Sequencing was performed on peripheral blood. Receptors originate from a human donor in a cohort sampled during active COVID-19.

CDR3 region: CASSEFGTGDIDTQYF. Here the CDR3 DNA reads TGTGCCAGCAGTGAGTTCGGGACAGGGGATATTGATACGCAGTATTTT. This sequence joins TRBV6-1 and TRBJ2-3, with TRBD1 identical over 10 bases. Unmatched junction bases numbered 9, after V lost 3 bases and J lost 6 bases. Germline loops: CDR1 MNHNS, CDR2 SASEGT. The CDR3 runs 16 residues.

This chain uses TRBV19 with TRBJ2-3, with D perhaps TRBD2 (6 bases). Trimming cost V 5 bases and J 4 bases, with 10 bases left between them. Germline-derived CDR1 and CDR2 are LNHDA and SQIVND (reference sequence). CDR3 length equals 13 residues. The CDR3 protein is CASSAGHPDTQYF. The CDR3 region has the DNA TGTGCCAGTAGTGCGGGGCATCCAGATACGCAGTATTTT.

The chain uses TRBV6-6 and TRBJ2-3; D may be TRBD2 (6 bases). The V and J ends lost 7 bases and 1 base respectively, with 12 bases between them. CDR1 and CDR2 from the germline V gene are MNHNY and SVGAGI (reference sequence). This CDR3 contains 14 residues. CDR3 loop: CASTPEGRTDTQYF. The CDR3 nucleotides are TGTGCCAGCACCCCGGAGGGCCGCACAGATACGCAGTATTTT.

V is TRBV5-5 and J is TRBJ2-1; tentatively, D is TRBD1 (5 bases). V dropped 0 bases and J dropped 2 bases, with 9 bases sitting between them. Germline loops: CDR1 SGHKS, CDR2 YYEKEE (reference sequence). The CDR3 sequence is 15 residues long. The CDR3 region is CASSLEGVTYNEQFF. The CDR3 coding sequence is TGTGCCAGCAGCTTGGAAGGGGTAACCTACAATGAGCAGTTCTTC.

This clone has just a few counts. In the same sample, other DNA sequences code for this CDR3. The chain recombines TRBV7-9 with TRBJ1-1, with D perhaps matching TRBD1 (5 bases). This CDR3 contains 13 residues. V was trimmed by 4 bases and J by 1 base, leaving 7 bases between them. Germline V gene sequence: CDR1 SEHNR, CDR2 FQNEAQ (reference sequence). CDR3 bases: TGTGCCAGCAGCTCCCAGGGGAACACTGAAGCTTTCTTT. Translated: CASSSQGNTEAFF.

The rearrangement links TRBV5-1 to TRBJ2-1; tentative D call: TRBD2 (7 bases). The ends were cut back, 0 bases at V and 7 bases at J, with 20 bases in the middle. Germline V gives CDR1 SGHRS, CDR2 YFSETQ. CDR3 length: 17 amino acids. The CDR3, as DNA: TGCGCCAGCAGCTTGGTTAGGGGGGGTACCTATCAGAATGAGCAGTTCTTC. This translates into CASSLVRGGTYQNEQFF.

This chain links TRBV6-6 with TRBJ2-6, with 10 nucleotides matching TRBD1. The junction had 4 bases not matched to a gene; V was cut back by 8 bases and J by 0 bases. The CDR3 length is 16 residues. Germline V gives CDR1 MNHNY, CDR2 SVGAGI (reference sequence). CDR3 bases: TGTGCCAGCGGGGGACAGGGGACCTCTGGGGCCAACGTCCTGACTTTC. Translation: CASGGQGTSGANVLTF.

The gene calls are TRBV3-1 (or the pseudogene TRBV3-2) and TRBJ1-2, with D perhaps TRBD1 (5 bases). Looked up from germline, CDR1 is LGHDT and CDR2 is YNNKEL (reference sequence). The CDR3 totals 14 residues. Between the trimmed V and J ends, which lost 4 bases and 5 bases, there was a span of 14 bases. As DNA, the CDR3 is TGTGCCAGCAGCCCTCCCGGTGGGGGGTATGGCTACACCTTC. This codes for CASSPPGGGYGYTF.

The CDR3 is CASSPSTGNGYTF. The CDR3 nucleotides read TGTGCCAGCAGTCCCTCCACAGGGAATGGCTACACCTTC. V is TRBV7-3 and J is TRBJ1-2; D may be TRBD1 (6 bases). Looked up from germline, CDR1 is SGHTA and CDR2 is FQGTGA. Trimming cost V 6 bases and J 6 bases, with 14 bases left between them. This CDR3 region has 13 residues.